These T cell receptor beta chains were read from a single sample in a study of early stage breast cancer tumors. Produced via immunoSEQ multiplex PCR; TCRdb's table is partial and in-frame only. The sample has around 40,000 clones, 55% to 75% seen once. The sample comprised blood. All receptors come from a person aged 45 to 59 with breast cancer. Both conserved end residues are part of each CDR3. The D gene is left open where the match is weak. The size of a clone is reported for some rows only, either as once, few or many, or as a class for expanded clones.

few,TRBD1,TRBV6-5,TRBJ1-5,CASSQLDRDQPQHF,TGTGCCAGCAGTCAACTGGACAGGGATCAGCCCCAGCATTTT
.,.,TRBV4-3,TRBJ1-1,CASSQTGHPNTEAFF,TGCGCCAGCAGCCAAACGGGACATCCGAACACTGAAGCTTTCTTT
.,.,TRBV14,TRBJ2-1,CASSQDAGWGQFF,TGTGCCAGCAGCCAAGATGCGGGCTGGGGGCAGTTCTTC
.,.,TRBV7-2,TRBJ1-2,CASSLDWTDYGYTF,TGTGCCAGCAGCTTAGATTGGACAGACTATGGCTACACCTTC
.,TRBD2,TRBV15,TRBJ2-1,CAPGRGVSYNEQFF,TGTGCCCCCGGTCGGGGGGTCTCCTACAATGAGCAGTTCTTC
.,.,TRBV27,TRBJ1-1,CASSLYSNTEAFF,TGTGCCAGCAGTTTATACTCGAACACTGAAGCTTTCTTT
few,TRBD1,TRBV7-2,TRBJ2-2,CASSLYDRVTGELFF,TGTGCCAGCAGCTTGTACGACAGGGTTACCGGGGAGCTGTTTTTT
.,TRBD2,TRBV9,TRBJ2-1,CAHPPASGGDYNEQFF,TGTGCCCACCCCCCGGCTAGCGGGGGGGACTACAATGAGCAGTTCTTC
.,.,TRBV7-2,TRBJ2-6,CASSLGQVRSGANVLTF,TGTGCCAGCAGCTTGGGCCAAGTCCGCTCTGGGGCCAACGTCCTGACTTTC
.,.,TRBV10-3,TRBJ2-3,CAISAGQSTDTQYF,TGTGCCATCAGTGCAGGGCAAAGCACAGATACGCAGTATTTT
.,TRBD1,TRBV11-3,TRBJ2-7,CASSLAGGLSYEQYF,TGTGCCAGCAGCTTAGCAGGGGGCCTCTCCTACGAGCAGTACTTC
.,.,TRBV2,TRBJ2-3,CASSERVGDTQYF,TGTGCCAGCAGTGAGAGGGTGGGGGATACGCAGTATTTT
once,.,TRBV9,TRBJ1-1,CASSVDPSGQREAFF,TGTGCCAGCAGCGTAGATCCCTCAGGACAGCGTGAAGCTTTCTTT
.,TRBD2,TRBV4-1,TRBJ2-5,CASSQVGAGLQETQYF,TGCGCCAGCAGCCAAGTTGGAGCGGGACTTCAAGAGACCCAGTACTTC
.,.,TRBV15,TRBJ2-7,CATSNSPRLLHEQYF,TGTGCCACCAGCAACAGCCCCCGGCTTCTTCACGAGCAGTACTTC
.,.,TRBV9,TRBJ1-4,CASSTTVATNEKLFF,TGTGCCAGCAGCACGACAGTTGCAACTAATGAAAAACTGTTTTTT
once,.,TRBV7-9,TRBJ1-3,CASSRGVRGLDTIYF,TGTGCCAGCAGCCGAGGTGTCAGGGGATTAGACACCATATATTTT
.,.,TRBV5-1,TRBJ1-4,CASSLDGNEKLFF,TGCGCCAGCAGCTTGGACGGGAATGAAAAACTGTTTTTT
once,TRBD1,TRBV15,TRBJ1-2,CATNSRNQGVFYGYTF,TGTGCCACCAATTCTCGGAACCAGGGGGTGTTCTATGGCTACACCTTC
.,.,TRBV14,TRBJ2-3,CASSLAGTDTQYF,TGTGCCAGCAGCTTAGCTGGCACAGATACGCAGTATTTT
few,.,TRBV7-3,TRBJ1-5,CASSQQPGQPQHF,TGTGCCAGCAGCCAACAACCAGGGCAGCCCCAGCATTTT
.,TRBD2,TRBV5-1,TRBJ2-1,CASGTSGTSYNEQFF,TGCGCCAGCGGGACTAGCGGGACCTCCTACAATGAGCAGTTCTTC
.,TRBD2,TRBV5-6,TRBJ2-4,CASSMISGLAKNIQYF,TGTGCCAGCAGCATGATTAGCGGGCTCGCCAAAAACATTCAGTACTTC
.,.,TRBV5-6,TRBJ2-5,CASSLWGREETQYF,TGTGCCAGCAGCTTGTGGGGCAGGGAAGAGACCCAGTACTTC
.,.,TRBV7-2,TRBJ1-5,CASSLPQATNQPQHF,TGTGCCAGCAGCTTACCCCAGGCAACCAATCAGCCCCAGCATTTT
.,TRBD1,TRBV11-2,TRBJ2-5,CASSQGQAAIETQYF,TGTGCCAGCAGCCAGGGACAGGCCGCGATAGAGACCCAGTACTTC
.,.,TRBV19,TRBJ2-7,CASSRESSYEQYF,TGTGCCAGTAGCCGGGAGAGCTCCTACGAGCAGTACTTC
.,.,TRBV7-6,TRBJ2-5,CASSSSRARDFGSQYF,TGTGCCAGCAGCTCCTCGAGGGCTCGGGACTTTGGGAGCCAGTACTTC
medium-sized,TRBD1,TRBV9,TRBJ1-2,CASSDDTRTGGRNYGYTF,TGTGCCAGCAGTGACGATACTCGTACAGGGGGCCGGAACTATGGCTACACCTTC
few,.,TRBV6-5,TRBJ1-5,CASRSREDSNQPQHF,TGTGCCAGCAGAAGCAGGGAGGATAGCAATCAGCCCCAGCATTTT
once,TRBD1,TRBV18,TRBJ2-5,CASSPGQGNQETQYF,TGTGCCAGCTCACCGGGACAGGGCAACCAAGAGACCCAGTACTTC
.,TRBD1,TRBV9,TRBJ1-1,CASSSIQGTEAFF,TGTGCCAGCAGCTCGATACAGGGGACTGAAGCTTTCTTT
.,TRBD1,TRBV27,TRBJ2-1,CASSLTGGNEQFF,TGTGCCAGCAGTTTGACAGGGGGCAATGAGCAGTTCTTC
.,.,TRBV20-1,TRBJ2-1,CSAEGNNEQFF,TGCAGTGCTGAGGGAAACAATGAGCAGTTCTTC
.,.,TRBV27,TRBJ2-3,CASSTAGYTQYF,TGTGCCAGCAGTACCGCGGGGTATACGCAGTATTTT
.,.,TRBV2,TRBJ2-5,CASIYITQETQYF,TGTGCCAGCATATACATCACCCAAGAGACCCAGTACTTC
.,.,TRBV5-1,TRBJ2-1,CASSIRGDEQFF,TGCGCCAGCAGCATCAGGGGTGATGAGCAGTTCTTC
.,TRBD2,TRBV11-2,TRBJ2-7,CASSPEIAGMYEQYF,TGTGCCAGCAGCCCAGAAATAGCGGGAATGTACGAGCAGTACTTC
once,TRBD2,TRBV9,TRBJ2-1,CASSVSGTSVGNEQFF,TGTGCCAGCAGCGTATCCGGGACTAGCGTCGGGAATGAGCAGTTCTTC
.,.,TRBV5-1,TRBJ2-5,CASSLQQGGAQETQYF,TGCGCCAGCAGCTTGCAGCAGGGTGGAGCCCAAGAGACCCAGTACTTC
once,TRBD1,TRBV20-1,TRBJ2-5,CSAGDSATQYF,TGCAGTGCTGGGGACAGTGCGACCCAGTACTTC